These 2 T cell receptor beta chains share one sample of origin, sequenced in a study of breast tumors, draining lymph nodes, adjacent tissues. TCRdb passed the multiplex PCR reads through MiXCR, listing each CDR3 protein once. The table records 75,000 to 100,000 distinct CDR3 sequences, around 20% of them present only once. Breast cancer patients provided tissue from their axillary draining lymph nodes. The sequenced material came from axillary lymph node tissue. The receptors derive from a female donor with breast cancer. Some clones in this sample may be carry-over from other donors' samples.

V and J are TRBV27 and TRBJ2-7, with D tentatively TRBD2 (5 bases). V was cut by 8 bases and J by 0 bases, with 11 bases left in between. Per germline, CDR1 MNHEY and CDR2 SMNVEV (reference sequence). The CDR3 is 13 amino acids. The CDR3 protein is CASSYRGSYEQYF. As DNA, the CDR3 is TGTGCCAGCTCCTATCGGGGCTCCTACGAGCAGTACTTC.

This clonotype was counted ten times or more. The V call is TRBV20-1, the J call TRBJ2-7; D remains ambiguous. Looked up from germline, CDR1 is DFQATT and CDR2 is SNEGSKA (reference sequence). Trimming pared 1 base from V and 2 bases from J, leaving 12 bases between. CDR3 length: 14 amino acids. The CDR3 DNA is TGCAGTGCTAGAGGGGGTCACGTCCCCTACGAGCAGTACTTC. Its protein product is CSARGGHVPYEQYF.